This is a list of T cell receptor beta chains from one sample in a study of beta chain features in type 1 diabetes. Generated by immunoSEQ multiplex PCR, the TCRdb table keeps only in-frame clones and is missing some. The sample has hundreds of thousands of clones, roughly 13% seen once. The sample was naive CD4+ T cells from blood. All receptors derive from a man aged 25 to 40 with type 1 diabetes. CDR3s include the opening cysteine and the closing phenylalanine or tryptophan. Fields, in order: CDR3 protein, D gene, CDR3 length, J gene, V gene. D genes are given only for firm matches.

CDR3: CASSIRDSRAGANVLTF
D: .
length: 17
J: TRBJ2-6
V: TRBV5-1

CDR3: CAWSNRDANTQYF
D: .
length: 13
J: TRBJ2-3
V: TRBV30

CDR3: CASSRGFSYEQYF
D: .
length: 13
J: TRBJ2-7
V: TRBV4-1

CDR3: CAGGSGRFQETQYF
D: TRBD2
length: 14
J: TRBJ2-5
V: TRBV30

CDR3: CASSSTSGTHYNEQFF
D: TRBD2
length: 16
J: TRBJ2-1
V: TRBV27

CDR3: CASSLEATGAEAFF
D: .
length: 14
J: TRBJ1-1
V: TRBV5-1

CDR3: CASSMRDQPQHF
D: .
length: 12
J: TRBJ1-5
V: TRBV19

CDR3: CASTSPFKAETQYF
D: .
length: 14
J: TRBJ2-5
V: TRBV11-2

CDR3: CSVDRQGAGTDTQYF
D: TRBD1
length: 15
J: TRBJ2-3
V: TRBV29-1

CDR3: CASSFSGRPDSSYNEQFF
D: TRBD2
length: 18
J: TRBJ2-1
V: TRBV27

CDR3: CASSTGLAGGYSYEQYF
D: TRBD2
length: 17
J: TRBJ2-7
V: TRBV5-4

CDR3: CASTRQGNTGELFF
D: TRBD1
length: 14
J: TRBJ2-2
V: TRBV5-8

CDR3: CASMPSVAGPYEQYF
D: TRBD2
length: 15
J: TRBJ2-7
V: TRBV27

CDR3: CASSQDRSGRPPYNEQFF
D: TRBD2
length: 18
J: TRBJ2-1
V: TRBV4-3

CDR3: CSVERRGGNGYTF
D: .
length: 13
J: TRBJ1-2
V: TRBV29-1

CDR3: CASSRLAGEKNEQYF
D: TRBD2
length: 15
J: TRBJ2-7
V: TRBV5-1

CDR3: CASSATGGNQPQHF
D: TRBD1
length: 14
J: TRBJ1-5
V: TRBV18

CDR3: CASRGLAGLSYNEQFF
D: TRBD2
length: 16
J: TRBJ2-1
V: TRBV28

CDR3: CASTFSGGSSYEQYF
D: TRBD2
length: 15
J: TRBJ2-7
V: TRBV27

CDR3: CASSVDSRETQYF
D: .
length: 13
J: TRBJ2-5
V: TRBV9

CDR3: CASSPGSVASATQYF
D: .
length: 15
J: TRBJ2-5
V: TRBV18

CDR3: CASRSSGSRETQYF
D: TRBD2
length: 14
J: TRBJ2-5
V: TRBV28

CDR3: CASSLKDRDNEQFF
D: .
length: 14
J: TRBJ2-1
V: TRBV5-6

CDR3: CASSLAGGYGYTF
D: .
length: 13
J: TRBJ1-2
V: TRBV5-4

CDR3: CASSESSGRDEQYF
D: TRBD2
length: 14
J: TRBJ2-7
V: TRBV5-4

CDR3: CTSSQDNRTEDTQYF
D: .
length: 15
J: TRBJ2-3
V: TRBV1

CDR3: CASPAGAIQGDTQYF
D: .
length: 15
J: TRBJ2-3
V: TRBV7-9

CDR3: CSVGGDPSSGANVLTF
D: .
length: 16
J: TRBJ2-6
V: TRBV29-1

CDR3: CASSNRDRGLTLDEQYF
D: TRBD1
length: 17
J: TRBJ2-7
V: TRBV7-8

CDR3: CASSDPYGNGELFF
D: .
length: 14
J: TRBJ2-2
V: TRBV25-1

CDR3: CASINRRANYGYTF
D: .
length: 14
J: TRBJ1-2
V: TRBV2

CDR3: CASRGLDSYNEQFF
D: TRBD2
length: 14
J: TRBJ2-1
V: TRBV6-1

CDR3: CASSKTPGTGSGYTF
D: TRBD1
length: 15
J: TRBJ1-2
V: TRBV19

CDR3: CASTTSGRANEQFF
D: TRBD2
length: 14
J: TRBJ2-1
V: TRBV19